The entry below describes one TCR beta chain. The record originates from a study of cytomegalovirus exposure and HLA in healthy donors. Germline CDR1 is SGHAT and CDR2 is FQNNGV. This CDR3 is 15 amino acids long. The V and J ends lost 4 bases and 4 bases, in that order; junction bases with no gene match: 7. TCRdb's table, derived via immunoSEQ multiplex PCR, lists solely in-frame clones and lacks some. The repertoire consists of under 100,000 clones, with approximately 96% occurring once and the leading ten covering approximately 1.3%. Sequenced sample: PBMCs. The chain links TRBV11-2 to TRBJ1-3, with 7 bases lining up with TRBD1. This clonotype was obtained from a young woman in good health and CMV-seronegative. CDR3 DNA sequence: TGTGCCAGCAGCTCGTCAGGGGGAACGGGAAACACCATATATTTT. It translates to CASSSSGGTGNTIYF.